This T cell receptor (beta chain) is drawn from a study of T cell responses to AZD1222 COVID-19 vaccine. As for this clone: Its target is unknown.

Germline V gene data show CDR1 as GTSNPN and CDR2 as SVGIG (reference sequence). CDR3 length equals 11 residues. Trimming took off 1 base at V and 7 bases at J, with 5 bases between the two ends. Study-wide findings and caveats: Increased Spike-specific TCR breadth and depth were observed after two AZD1222 doses.

Sequenced by immunoSEQ multiplex PCR; TCRdb stores in-frame clones only, minus some. Of about 72,000 clones detected, about nine tenths appear once; the ten largest clones hold under 30%. The source is an adult in good health. This chain joins TRBV30 and TRBJ1-3; D not resolved. The sequencing used peripheral blood, collected on day 0 of AZD1222 vaccination. The CDR3 DNA reads TGTGCCTGGAGTGGTCAGAACACCATATATTTT. It translates to CAWSGQNTIYF. The whole variable domain, filled in from reference TRBV30 and TRBJ1-3, reads SQTIHQWPATLVQPVGSPLSLECTVEGTSNPNLYWYRQAAGRGLQLLFYSVGIGQISSEVPQNLSASRPQDRQFILSSKKLLLSDSGFYLCAWSGQNTIYFGEGSWLTVV.